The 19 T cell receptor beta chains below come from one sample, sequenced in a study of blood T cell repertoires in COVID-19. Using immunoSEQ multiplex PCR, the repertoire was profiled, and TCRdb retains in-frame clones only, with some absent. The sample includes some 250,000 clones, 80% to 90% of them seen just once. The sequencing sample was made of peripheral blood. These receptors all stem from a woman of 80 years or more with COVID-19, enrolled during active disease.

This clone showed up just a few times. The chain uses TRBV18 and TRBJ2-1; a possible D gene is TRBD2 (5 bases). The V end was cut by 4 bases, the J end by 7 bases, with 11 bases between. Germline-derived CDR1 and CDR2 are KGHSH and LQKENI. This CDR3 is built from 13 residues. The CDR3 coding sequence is TGTGCCAGCTCACTCGACTATGAGAATGAGCAGTTCTTC. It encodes CASSLDYENEQFF.

The CDR3 reads CASMLGQVNTEAFF. CDR3 in DNA: TGTGCCAGCATGTTAGGACAGGTGAACACTGAAGCTTTCTTT. The gene calls are TRBV2 and TRBJ1-1, with TRBD1 matching over 7 bases. This CDR3 has 14 residues. The V segment lost 7 bases and the J segment 0 bases; nucleotides outside the gene matches: 5. Germline assignment: CDR1 SNHLY and CDR2 FYNNEI.

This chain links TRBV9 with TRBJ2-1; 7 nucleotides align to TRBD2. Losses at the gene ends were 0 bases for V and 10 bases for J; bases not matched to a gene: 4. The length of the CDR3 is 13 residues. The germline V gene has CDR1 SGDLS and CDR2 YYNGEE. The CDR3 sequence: CASSVGLAEEQFF. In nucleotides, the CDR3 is TGTGCCAGCAGCGTAGGGCTAGCGGAAGAGCAGTTCTTC.

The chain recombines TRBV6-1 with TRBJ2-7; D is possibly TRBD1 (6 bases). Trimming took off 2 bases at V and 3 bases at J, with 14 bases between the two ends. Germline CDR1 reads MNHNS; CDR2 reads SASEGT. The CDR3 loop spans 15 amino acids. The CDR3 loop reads CASSERQGRIYEQYF. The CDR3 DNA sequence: TGTGCCAGCAGTGAACGGCAGGGGCGGATCTACGAGCAGTACTTC.

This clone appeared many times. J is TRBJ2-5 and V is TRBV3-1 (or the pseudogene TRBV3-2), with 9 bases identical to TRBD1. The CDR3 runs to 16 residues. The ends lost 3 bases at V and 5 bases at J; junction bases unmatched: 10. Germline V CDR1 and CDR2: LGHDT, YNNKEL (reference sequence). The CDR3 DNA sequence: TGTGCCAGCAGCCATAGGGGGGGACAGGGATCCGAGACCCAGTACTTC. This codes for CASSHRGGQGSETQYF.

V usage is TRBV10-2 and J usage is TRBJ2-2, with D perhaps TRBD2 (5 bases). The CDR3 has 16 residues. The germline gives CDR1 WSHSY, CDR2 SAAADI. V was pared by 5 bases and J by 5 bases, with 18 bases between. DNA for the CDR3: TGCGCCAGCAGTCCCCGGACGGGGTTTGCTACCGGGGAGCTGTTTTTT. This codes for CASSPRTGFATGELFF.

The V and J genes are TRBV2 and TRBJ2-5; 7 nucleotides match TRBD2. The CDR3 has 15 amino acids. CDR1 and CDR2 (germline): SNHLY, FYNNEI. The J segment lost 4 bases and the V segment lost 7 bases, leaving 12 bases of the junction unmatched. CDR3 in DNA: TGTGCCAGCAAGGTCCGGGGCGGGGGTCTAGAGACCCAGTACTTC. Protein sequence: CASKVRGGGLETQYF.

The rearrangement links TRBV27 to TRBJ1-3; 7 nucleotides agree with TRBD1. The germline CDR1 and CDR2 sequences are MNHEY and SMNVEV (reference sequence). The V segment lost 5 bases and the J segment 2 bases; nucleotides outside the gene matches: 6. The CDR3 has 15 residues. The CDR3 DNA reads TGTGCCAGCAGTATACAGGGGCGACCTGGAAACACCATATATTTT. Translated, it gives CASSIQGRPGNTIYF.

The CDR3 loop reads CASSYTDRGTSPLHF. CDR3 DNA: TGTGCCAGCAGTTACACCGACAGGGGGACGTCACCCCTCCACTTT. The rearrangement joins TRBV6-5 to TRBJ1-6, with 9 bases aligning to TRBD1. The V and J ends lost 2 bases and 10 bases, in that order; junction bases with no gene match: 6. This CDR3 has 15 amino acids. Per germline, CDR1 MNHEY and CDR2 SVGAGI.

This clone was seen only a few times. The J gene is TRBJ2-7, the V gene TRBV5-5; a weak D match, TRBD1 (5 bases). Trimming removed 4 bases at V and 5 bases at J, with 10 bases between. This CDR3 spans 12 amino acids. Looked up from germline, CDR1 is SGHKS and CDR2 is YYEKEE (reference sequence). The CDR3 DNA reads TGTGCCAGCAGCCTGACAGTCCACGAGCAGTACTTC. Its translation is CASSLTVHEQYF.

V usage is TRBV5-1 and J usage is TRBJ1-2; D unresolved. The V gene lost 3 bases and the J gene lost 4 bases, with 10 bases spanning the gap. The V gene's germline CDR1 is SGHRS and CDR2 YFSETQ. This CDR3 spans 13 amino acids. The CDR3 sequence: CASSSYIAYGYTF. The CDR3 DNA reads TGCGCCAGCAGCTCTTACATTGCCTATGGCTACACCTTC.

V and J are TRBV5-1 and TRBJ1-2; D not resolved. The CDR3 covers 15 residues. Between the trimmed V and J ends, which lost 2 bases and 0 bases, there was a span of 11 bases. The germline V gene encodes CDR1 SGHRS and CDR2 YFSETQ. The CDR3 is CASSFGRGPNYGYTF. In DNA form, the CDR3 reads TGCGCCAGCAGCTTTGGGAGAGGACCTAACTATGGCTACACCTTC.

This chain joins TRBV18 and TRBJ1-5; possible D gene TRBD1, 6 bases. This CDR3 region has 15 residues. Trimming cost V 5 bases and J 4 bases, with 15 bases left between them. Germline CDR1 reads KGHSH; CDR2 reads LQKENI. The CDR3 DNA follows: TGTGCCAGCTCATCCTCTTATCAGGGGAATCAGCCCCAGCATTTT. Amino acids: CASSSSYQGNQPQHF.

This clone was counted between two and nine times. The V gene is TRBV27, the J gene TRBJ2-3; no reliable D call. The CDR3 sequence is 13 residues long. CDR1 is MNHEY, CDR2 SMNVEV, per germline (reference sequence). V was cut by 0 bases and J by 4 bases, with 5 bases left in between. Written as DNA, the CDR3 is TGTGCCAGCAGTTTATCCCCCTCAGATACGCAGTATTTT. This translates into CASSLSPSDTQYF.

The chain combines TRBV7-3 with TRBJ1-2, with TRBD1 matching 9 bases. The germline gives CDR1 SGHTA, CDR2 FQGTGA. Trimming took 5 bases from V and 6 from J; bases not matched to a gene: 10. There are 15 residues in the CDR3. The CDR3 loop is CASSPKQGALHGYTF. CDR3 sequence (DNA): TGTGCCAGCAGCCCAAAACAGGGGGCCTTGCATGGCTACACCTTC.

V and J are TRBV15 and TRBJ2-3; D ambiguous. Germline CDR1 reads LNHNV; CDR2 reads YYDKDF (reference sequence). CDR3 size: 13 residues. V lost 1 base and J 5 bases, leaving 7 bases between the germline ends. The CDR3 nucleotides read TGTGCCACCAGCAGAGGAAGCTTAGATACGCAGTATTTT. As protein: CATSRGSLDTQYF.

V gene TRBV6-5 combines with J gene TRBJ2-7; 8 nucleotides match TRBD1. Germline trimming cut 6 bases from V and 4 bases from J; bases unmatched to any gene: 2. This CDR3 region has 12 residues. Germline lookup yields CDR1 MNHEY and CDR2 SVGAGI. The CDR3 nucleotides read TGTGCCAGCAGGGACAGGGAATACGAGCAGTACTTC. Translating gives CASRDREYEQYF.

CDR3 DNA: TGCGCCAGCAGCTTGACCCTGGGACAGGGAGGAGGGACTGAAGCTTTCTTT. Amino acid sequence: CASSLTLGQGGGTEAFF. The gene calls are TRBV5-1 and TRBJ1-1; TRBD1 matches 9 bases. Losses at the gene ends were 1 base for V and 5 bases for J; bases not matched to a gene: 12. There are 17 residues in the CDR3. Germline-derived CDR1 and CDR2 are SGHRS and YFSETQ.

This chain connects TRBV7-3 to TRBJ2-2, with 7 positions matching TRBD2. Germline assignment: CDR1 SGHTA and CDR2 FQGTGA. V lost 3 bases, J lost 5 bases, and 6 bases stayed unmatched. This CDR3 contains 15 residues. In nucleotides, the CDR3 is TGTGCCAGCAGCTTTAGCGGGTTAGGAACCGGGGAGCTGTTTTTT. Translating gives CASSFSGLGTGELFF.